These 29 T cell receptor beta chains originate from one sample sequenced in a study of CD8+CD57+ T cells in acquired aplastic anemia. Genomic DNA was employed as the template in profiling TCR beta VDJ and CDR3. TCRdb redid the calling of the reads with MiXCR, one entry per CDR3 protein. There are approximately 380,000 distinct CDR3 sequences in the sample; about two thirds occur only once, and 3.5% to 4.5% lies in the top ten. Sequencing used sorted CD4+, CD8+, or CD8+CD57+ T cells (not recorded which) from PBMCs. The receptor source for this set is a human donor in good health, serving as a control.

The chain uses TRBV12-3 or TRBV12-4 and TRBJ1-6, with D perhaps matching TRBD1 (5 bases). The CDR3 covers 16 residues. The ends were cut back, 5 bases at V and 9 bases at J, with 20 bases in the middle. The CDR3 nucleotides read TGTGCCAGCAGTCCCGGCTCGGGACCTCTGGGTTCACCCCTCCACTTT. This gives the protein CASSPGSGPLGSPLHF.

There are a few counts of this clonotype. This chain connects TRBV5-1 to TRBJ2-7; TRBD1 or TRBD2 may be the D gene (6 bases each). Per the germline V gene, CDR1 is SGHRS and CDR2 is YFSETQ. V shed 1 base and J shed 5 bases, with 10 bases lying between them. The CDR3 length is 13 residues. This CDR3 reads CASSLWGADEQYF. DNA for the CDR3: TGCGCCAGCAGCTTGTGGGGGGCTGACGAGCAGTACTTC.

This sequence joins TRBV7-7 and TRBJ2-7, with 8 bases that match TRBD1. The CDR3 is 14 amino acids. Germline V gene data show CDR1 as SSHAT and CDR2 as FNYEAQ (reference sequence). Germline trimming cut 5 bases from V and 8 bases from J; bases unmatched to any gene: 11. CDR3 residues: CASSNSGGREQQYF. DNA of the CDR3: TGTGCCAGCAGCAACTCAGGGGGCAGGGAGCAGCAGTACTTC. The full variable domain, in which reference TRBV7-7 and TRBJ2-7 provide the parts outside the CDR3, is GAGVSQSPRYKVTKRGQDVTLRCDPISSHATLYWYQQALGQGPEFLTYFNYEAQPDKSGLPSDRFSAERPEGSISTLTIQRTEQRDSAMYRCASSNSGGREQQYFGPGTRLTVT.

CDR3 residues: CASSLDMGYEQYF. The CDR3 bases are TGTGCCAGCAGCCTCGACATGGGCTACGAGCAGTACTTC. The rearrangement joins TRBV12-3 or TRBV12-4 to TRBJ2-7, with unresolved D. The CDR3 length is 13 residues. V lost 6 bases and J 3 bases, leaving 12 bases between the germline ends.

In the case of this clonotype: A single base separates this from a much larger clone, so it may be a read error. The chain combines TRBV7-2 with TRBJ1-1; D unresolved. The CDR3 totals 11 residues. The germline gives CDR1 SGHTA, CDR2 FQGNSA. The CDR3 protein is CASSFHTEALF. The CDR3 DNA sequence: TGTGCCAGCAGCTTCCACACTGAAGCTCTCTTT.

Concerning this clonotype itself: A read error is likely, as this CDR3 ends without the conserved phenylalanine or tryptophan. The DNA is omitted, as the CDR3 cannot be located on it reliably, and the CDR3 follows TCRdb's listing. This chain uses TRBV7-2 with TRBJ1-1; the DNA was not compared with TRBD1, the D call given in the table. CDR1 is SGHTA, CDR2 FQGNSA, per germline. 13 amino acids form the CDR3, both terminal residues included. CDR3 protein: CASSLKADRAGAN.

This rearrangement joins TRBV20-1 to TRBJ1-4, with TRBD1 matching over 9 bases. With 1 base clipped from V and 7 bases from J, the junction kept 4 bases outside the gene matches. Germline loops: CDR1 DFQATT, CDR2 SNEGSKA (reference sequence). The CDR3 is 14 residues long. The CDR3 loop reads CSARVRDRAEKLFF. The CDR3 DNA is TGCAGTGCTAGAGTGCGGGACAGGGCTGAAAAACTGTTTTTT.

V gene TRBV12-3 or TRBV12-4 combines with J gene TRBJ2-7, with D possibly matching TRBD2 (6 bases). The V and J ends lost 5 bases and 3 bases respectively, with 11 bases between them. The CDR3 loop spans 13 amino acids. The chain's CDR3 is CASSTFGGYEQYF. The CDR3 bases are TGTGCCAGCAGTACATTCGGGGGCTACGAGCAGTACTTC.

J is TRBJ1-3 and V is TRBV20-1; D perhaps matches TRBD1 (5 bases). This CDR3 comprises 13 residues. The V end was cut by 6 bases, the J end by 0 bases, with 9 bases between. Per the germline V gene, CDR1 is DFQATT and CDR2 is SNEGSKA (reference sequence). This CDR3 is CSAGRRSGNTIYF. The CDR3 DNA reads as TGCAGTGCGGGACGTCGCTCTGGAAACACCATATATTTT.

With regard to this clonotype: One end of the junction varies from germline; a read error may be responsible. The chain joins TRBV3-1 to TRBJ2-1; a possible D gene is TRBD1 (6 bases). The germline gives CDR1 LGHDT, CDR2 YNNKEL (reference sequence). The CDR3 is 17 residues long. The DNA of the CDR3 is TGTACCAGCAGCCCGGGCCAACAGGGTACTCCCTACAATGAGCAGTTCTTC. Translating gives CTSSPGQQGTPYNEQFF.

This chain uses TRBV14 with TRBJ2-7; 11 positions match TRBD2. Germline CDR1 is SGHDN and CDR2 is FVKESK. Germline trimming cut 2 bases from V and 6 bases from J; bases unmatched to any gene: 9. The CDR3 has 16 residues. The CDR3 DNA reads as TGTGCCAGCAGCCAAAACGTAGCGGGGGGGCCGGGCGAGCAGTACTTC. It is translated as CASSQNVAGGPGEQYF.

For this clonotype: The CDR3 does not end in the conserved phenylalanine or tryptophan, so this is likely a read error. It is unclear where the CDR3 begins or ends on the DNA, so no DNA is shown, and the CDR3 is as TCRdb lists it. The chain recombines TRBV9 with TRBJ2-5. In germline, CDR1 is SGDLS, CDR2 YYNGEE. The CDR3 totals 13 residues, both ends included. CDR3: CASSVPTAAAHTL.

Remarks on this clonotype: This CDR3 fails to terminate in the conserved phenylalanine or tryptophan, so it likely reflects a read error. The limits of the CDR3 on the DNA are not certain, so only TCRdb's listed CDR3 is given. The CDR3 loop reads CASSRPAGSYNEQ. The V call is TRBV7-2, the J call TRBJ2-4; TRBD2, the table's D call, lacks a check against the DNA. The germline CDR1 and CDR2 sequences are SGHTA and FQGNSA. The CDR3 sequence runs 13 residues, both termini included.

This clonotype was seen a handful of times. V gene TRBV15 combines with J gene TRBJ2-1; 14 bases fit TRBD2. Germline V gene lookup returns CDR1 LNHNV and CDR2 YYDKDF (reference sequence). This CDR3 comprises 16 residues. Trimming cost V 2 bases and J 4 bases; bases outside gene matches: 1. As DNA, the CDR3 is TGTGCCACCAGCAGAAGGACTAGCGGGGGGTACAATGAGCAGTTCTTC. Amino acid sequence: CATSRRTSGGYNEQFF.

Only one count was recorded for this clonotype. At one end, the junction sequence differs from germline, possibly due to a read error. The chain carries TRBV15 and TRBJ2-3; 7 bases are shared with TRBD2. This CDR3 region has 14 residues. Germline V gene sequence: CDR1 LNHNV, CDR2 YYDKDF (reference sequence). The CDR3 loop is CATSRDRGDHTQYF. Here the CDR3 DNA reads TGTGCCACCAGCAGAGACCGGGGGGATCATACGCAGTACTTT.

The rearrangement uses TRBV7-3 and TRBJ2-1; D could derive from TRBD1 or TRBD2 (6 bases each). The CDR3 runs to 16 residues. The V end was cut by 4 bases, the J end by 12 bases, with 25 bases between. The germline CDR1 and CDR2 sequences are SGHTA and FQGTGA. CDR3 in amino acids: CASSCHGGAVFCVQFF. The CDR3 coding sequence is TGTGCCAGCAGCTGCCACGGGGGCGCCGTCTTTTGTGTGCAGTTCTTC.

In regard to this clonotype: The conserved phenylalanine or tryptophan is not found at the CDR3 terminus, so this likely reflects a read error. Because the CDR3's place on the DNA is in doubt, the DNA is left out and the CDR3 is given as listed by TCRdb. This rearrangement joins TRBV7-2 to TRBJ1-4; no DNA check was done on the table's D call, TRBD1. The CDR3 is 8 residues long, counting both termini. Germline V gives CDR1 SGHTA, CDR2 FQGNSA. The CDR3 reads CASSPQGA.

With regard to this clonotype: The junction and the germline gene differ at one end; a read error may be behind it. The chain employs TRBV10-3 and TRBJ1-5, with no clear D. The CDR3 is 16 residues long. The germline V gene encodes CDR1 ENHRY and CDR2 SYGVKD. CDR3 DNA: TGTGCCATCAGTGCCGTCCGAACTTATTGCAATAAGCACCAGCATTTC. Protein: CAISAVRTYCNKHQHF.

This clonotype occurred many times. The J gene is TRBJ1-5, the V gene TRBV7-2; 8 bases agree with TRBD1. The CDR3 spans 14 residues. J lost 5 bases, V lost 3 bases, and 3 bases had no gene match. From germline, CDR1 is SGHTA and CDR2 FQGNSA. The CDR3 DNA follows: TGTGCCAGCAGCTTTGGACAGGGTCATCAGCCCCAGCATTTT. This encodes CASSFGQGHQPQHF.

This chain links TRBV5-1 with TRBJ2-5, with TRBD2 matching over 9 bases. CDR3 length equals 15 residues. V lost 2 bases and J lost 13; bases outside the gene matches: 15. Germline V gene lookup returns CDR1 SGHRS and CDR2 YFSETQ. The CDR3 loop reads CASSLGETSGSLRYF. The CDR3 coding sequence is TGCGCCAGCAGCTTAGGGGAGACTAGCGGTAGCCTCCGGTACTTC.

This clonotype was counted between two and nine times. This may be a read error: a much more frequent sequence differs by one nucleotide. V usage is TRBV7-2 and J usage is TRBJ1-2; 8 bases match TRBD1. This CDR3 is 15 amino acids long. Looked up from germline, CDR1 is SGHTA and CDR2 is FQGNSA. The CDR3 nucleotides are TGTGCCAGCAGCCCAACAGGGGGAGGGAACTATGACTACACCTTC. It translates to CASSPTGGGNYDYTF.

As regards this clonotype: The junction and the germline gene differ at one end; a read error may be behind it. The V call is TRBV9, the J call TRBJ2-7, with a tentative D call TRBD1 (6 bases). CDR1 is SGDLS and CDR2 is YYNGEE in the germline V gene. CDR3 length: 12 residues. CDR3 in amino acids: CASSVVGQGQQF. CDR3 coding DNA: TGTGCCAGCAGCGTAGTCGGGCAGGGGCAGCAGTTC. The variable domain in full, completed from reference TRBV9 and TRBJ2-7, reads DSGVTQTPKHLITATGQRVTLRCSPRSGDLSVYWYQQSLDQGLQFLIQYYNGEERAKGNILERFSAQQFPDLHSELNLSSLELGDSALYFCASSVVGQGQQFGPGTRLTVT.

The CDR3 DNA sequence: TGCAGTGCGGTAAACCTGGACAGGGAGGCCCAGTACTTC. Protein: CSAVNLDREAQYF. V is TRBV20-1 and J is TRBJ2-5; the match to TRBD1 covers 8 bases. Germline V gives CDR1 DFQATT, CDR2 SNEGSKA (reference sequence). With V trimmed by 6 bases and J by 9 bases, 12 bases remained unmatched. The CDR3 is 13 amino acids.

In its sample, this clonotype was seen many times. This rearrangement joins TRBV29-1 to TRBJ2-2; possibly TRBD2 for D (5 bases). The V and J ends lost 1 base and 6 bases respectively, with 9 bases between them. CDR1 and CDR2 (germline): SQVTM, ANQGSEA. The CDR3 is 13 residues long. The CDR3 reads CSVEARDAGELFF. CDR3 bases: TGCAGCGTTGAAGCGAGGGATGCCGGGGAGCTGTTTTTT.

The chain has TRBV5-1 and TRBJ1-2; possible D gene TRBD1, 5 bases. CDR1 is SGHRS and CDR2 is YFSETQ in the germline V gene. V lost 6 bases and J lost 2, with 14 bases in between. CDR3 length: 14 amino acids. This chain's CDR3 is CASTWEGRNYGYTF. The CDR3 region has the DNA TGCGCCAGCACCTGGGAGGGACGGAACTATGGCTACACCTTC.

Remarks on this clonotype: At one end, the junction sequence differs from germline, possibly due to a read error. This sequence joins TRBV7-3 and TRBJ2-6; possible D gene TRBD1, 5 bases. Germline assignment: CDR1 SGHTA and CDR2 FQGTGA. CDR3 length: 13 residues. Written as DNA, the CDR3 is TGTGCCAGCTCCGTTCGTGGGGCCACCGTCATGACTTTC. Translation: CASSVRGATVMTF.

V gene TRBV7-2 combines with J gene TRBJ2-7, with D possibly being TRBD1 (5 bases). V was clipped by 8 bases and J by 13 bases, with 30 bases between them. There are 15 residues in the CDR3. Germline V lookup: CDR1 SGHTA, CDR2 FQGNSA. This CDR3 is CASLSRQNMNNEAYF. The CDR3 region has the DNA TGTGCCAGCCTCTCAAGACAGAACATGAACAACGAAGCTTACTTC.

This rearrangement joins TRBV20-1 to TRBJ1-1, with D unclear. Between the trimmed V and J ends, which lost 6 bases and 10 bases, there was a span of 12 bases. CDR3 length: 10 amino acids. The germline V gene has CDR1 DFQATT and CDR2 SNEGSKA (reference sequence). The CDR3 bases are TGCAGTGCGGCAACTCTTGGAGCTTTCTTT. Protein: CSAATLGAFF.

Remarks on this clonotype: Sequence at one end of the junction differs from germline and may be a read error. The chain is built from TRBV15 and TRBJ1-2; D is perhaps TRBD1 (5 bases). CDR3 length: 14 amino acids. Germline values: CDR1 LNHNV, CDR2 YYDKDF (reference sequence). CDR3 region: CASSWGTEVYGFTF. The CDR3 nucleotides are TGTGCCAGCAGCTGGGGGACGGAAGTCTACGGCTTCACCTTC.